Listed below are T cell receptor beta chains from one sample, sequenced in a study of blood T cells in healthy people across ages. One entry per CDR3 protein results from TCRdb running MiXCR on the 5' RACE reads. The repertoire consists of about 800,000 distinct CDR3 sequences, with 25% occurring once and the leading ten covering 3.7%. These same data were also listed under a study on T cells of mothers and their children.

Material: blood. All receptors derive from a boy aged 5-17 years in good health. CDR3s include the opening cysteine and the closing phenylalanine or tryptophan. The D gene is left open where the match is weak. Clone sizes are given selectively: once, few, many, or a class where the clone is expanded.

cdr3_aa cdr3_nt d_call j_call v_call clone_size
CASSTTTGYNEQFF TGTGCCAGTAGTACCACGACAGGGTACAATGAGCAGTTCTTC TRBD1 TRBJ2-1 TRBV19 few
CASSQSKGLAELETQYF TGTGCCAGCAGCCAGAGTAAGGGACTAGCCGAATTAGAGACCCAGTACTTC TRBD2 TRBJ2-5 TRBV11-2 .
CSVEWGREGPSYNEQFF TGCAGCGTTGAGTGGGGGCGGGAGGGCCCATCCTACAATGAGCAGTTCTTC TRBD2 TRBJ2-1 TRBV29-1 few
CASSYAAGTVYGYTF TGTGCCAGCAGTTACGCAGCCGGGACGGTCTATGGCTACACCTTC . TRBJ1-2 TRBV6-5 .
CASSVEEGTGNTIYF TGTGCCAGCAGCGTAGAAGAGGGGACTGGAAACACCATATATTTT . TRBJ1-3 TRBV9 .
CASSDRVGNSPLHF TGTGCCAGCAGTGACAGGGTTGGGAATTCACCCCTCCACTTT . TRBJ1-6 TRBV6-4 .
CASTARGPGEKLFF TGTGCCAGCACGGCAAGGGGGCCCGGTGAAAAACTGTTTTTT TRBD1 TRBJ1-4 TRBV6-2/TRBV6-3 .
CATSDSLTHNEQFF TGTGCCACCAGTGATTCCTTGACACACAATGAGCAGTTCTTC . TRBJ2-1 TRBV24-1 few
CASSGGTSGSNEQFF TGTGCCAGCAGCGGCGGGACTAGCGGGAGTAATGAGCAGTTCTTC TRBD2 TRBJ2-1 TRBV9 many
CASSQGLSNTGELFF TGTGCCAGCAGCCAGGGACTCTCGAACACCGGGGAGCTGTTTTTT . TRBJ2-2 TRBV4-2 few
CASSVGAGSALSYEQYF TGTGCCAGCAGCGTAGGAGCAGGGAGTGCGCTCTCCTACGAGCAGTACTTC . TRBJ2-7 TRBV9 .
CASAGAGYQETQYF TGTGCCAGCGCGGGAGCTGGGTACCAAGAGACCCAGTACTTC TRBD2 TRBJ2-5 TRBV3-1 few
CAISGGLAGGRTYEQYF TGTGCCATCAGTGGAGGACTAGCGGGAGGACGGACCTACGAGCAGTACTTC TRBD2 TRBJ2-7 TRBV10-3 .
CSVDLGSKGYTF TGCAGCGTTGACCTGGGAAGTAAAGGCTACACCTTC . TRBJ1-2 TRBV29-1 .
CASSPAGGPTGELFF TGCGCCAGCAGCCCAGCGGGAGGGCCCACCGGGGAGCTGTTTTTT TRBD2 TRBJ2-2 TRBV4-1 .
CASSLVQAFTGELFF TGTGCCAGCAGTTTGGTTCAGGCCTTCACCGGGGAGCTGTTTTTT . TRBJ2-2 TRBV12-3/TRBV12-4 many
CASSLSRSEATNEKLFF TGTGCCAGCAGCTTAAGCCGTTCGGAGGCCACTAATGAAAAACTGTTTTTT . TRBJ1-4 TRBV7-9 .
CASSRTWDRDVILAKNIQYF TGTGCCAGCAGTAGGACCTGGGACAGGGACGTCATACTAGCCAAAAACATTCAGTACTTC TRBD1 TRBJ2-4 TRBV28 .
CASTIETSTDTQYF TGTGCCAGCACCATAGAAACTAGCACAGATACGCAGTATTTT . TRBJ2-3 TRBV7-9 few
CASSGGWIQETQYF TGCGCCAGCAGCGGGGGATGGATTCAAGAGACCCAGTACTTC . TRBJ2-5 TRBV5-1 few
CASSPKQADSPLHF TGCGCCAGCAGCCCGAAACAGGCAGATTCACCCCTCCACTTT . TRBJ1-6 TRBV4-1 few
CASSYGAYNSPLHF TGTGCCAGCAGTTACGGCGCCTATAATTCACCCCTCCACTTT . TRBJ1-6 TRBV6-2/TRBV6-3 .
CASSSPANTEAFF TGTGCCAGCAGTTCTCCGGCGAACACTGAAGCTTTCTTT . TRBJ1-1 TRBV28 .
CASSQRGAGPSYEKLFF TGTGCCAGCAGCCAACGAGGAGCGGGACCCTCGTACGAAAAACTGTTTTTT . TRBJ1-4 TRBV14 .
CASSTVPDRGSNGYTF TGTGCCAGCAGCACGGTCCCCGACAGGGGCTCTAATGGCTACACCTTC TRBD1 TRBJ1-2 TRBV12-3/TRBV12-4 .
CASSQDRTAYNEQFF TGCGCCAGCAGCCAAGATAGGACTGCCTACAATGAGCAGTTCTTC . TRBJ2-1 TRBV4-3 .
CASSYSTGANTIYF TGTGCCAGCAGTTACTCGACGGGGGCGAACACCATATATTTT . TRBJ1-3 TRBV6-2/TRBV6-3 few
CASSYLSGSQPQHF TGTGCCAGCAGTTACCTTTCGGGTTCTCAGCCCCAGCATTTT . TRBJ1-5 TRBV6-2/TRBV6-3 few